The source of this T cell receptor (beta chain) is a study of T-cell reconstitution after alpha-beta-depleted transplantation in children. Trimming stripped 4 bases from V and 3 bases from J, with 20 bases between. CDR3 length: 17 amino acids. In germline, CDR1 is LGHNA, CDR2 YNFKEQ. At least ten counts were recorded for this clonotype. Unique molecular identifiers tagged the TCRbeta library. TCRdb reprocessed the PCR reads with MiXCR, giving one entry per CDR3 protein. The table lists a few hundred thousand distinct CDR3 sequences, roughly 10% of them singletons. The source is a male patient between 2 and 10 years old who had a stem cell transplant for chronic granulomatous disease, so the T cells may come from the graft donor. Specimen: peripheral blood, collected 180 days after TCRalphabeta/CD19-depleted stem cell transplant. The chain has TRBV4-2 and TRBJ2-3; D assignment may be TRBD1 or TRBD2 (6 bases each). This chain's CDR3 is CASSPAWGADRTDTQYF. DNA for the CDR3: TGTGCCAGCAGCCCGGCGTGGGGGGCAGACAGAACAGATACGCAGTATTTT.